This T cell receptor beta chain was retrieved from a study of identical twins (dated by TCRdb to 2016 to 2017). Regarding the study in general: TCR alpha and beta repertoires from monozygotic twins, unrelated adults of various ages and cord blood were deep-sequenced to test whether fetal clonotypes persist. To rule out contamination, replicate twin experiments were performed at different times with different library preparation protocols.

Receptor amplification or capture employed 5' RACE. The reads were generated on an Illumina HiSeq 2000. Template switching added a universal primer binding site, and the final cDNA carried a unique molecular identifier that allowed TCR cDNA molecules to be counted accurately. Specific primers in the conserved constant-segment region were used to synthesize first-strand cDNA for TCR alpha and beta chains. Each cDNA library was double barcoded, with a SMART-Mk sample barcode plus Illumina barcodes, to control for contamination. TruSeq adapter sequences, together with Illumina sample barcodes, were added in two successive PCR steps. TCR alpha and beta cDNA libraries were sequenced on the Illumina HiSeq platform with custom primers. Per the authors' processing: Raw reads were processed with MiGEC to extract unique molecular identifiers, and MiXCR was used to determine CDR3 positions. Recombination models were inferred per individual with the repgenHMM and IGoR tools using an EM algorithm. The analysis of shared clonotypes was done with the tcR package in R, with sharing normalized by the product of cloneset sizes. Out-of-frame nonproductive sequences were analyzed to study raw recombination free of thymic and clonal selection effects. TCRdb reran the public reads through fastp at Q25 and MiXCR, keeping productive beta chains. Each record represents a unique CDR3 protein, reported with the most common genes and DNA among its rows. None of the V and J calls come from the authors' own analysis; TCRdb made them. For this sample there are 1.5 million or so distinct CDR3 sequences; more than 30% appear just once. The ten largest clones add up to 0.25% to 0.3% of the sample.

About this clonotype: It has no known antigen specificity. The input lacks base qualities; no much larger clone sits a single base away.

Paper-wide results and their limitations: Abundant cord blood beta clonotypes had fewer insertions, young adult naive repertoires showed a similar but weaker trend, and memory repertoires showed no such trend. Compared with coincidental sharing between unrelated individuals, out-of-frame TCR alpha sequences shared between twins had an excess of sequences with low generation probability. In beta out-of-frame sequences, excess twin sharing was weaker, because having fewer shared sequences lowered the signal-to-noise ratio. In monozygotic twins, out-of-frame TCR alpha sharing was systematically underestimated by recombination models, although the models agreed with sharing between unrelated individuals. Invariant T cells such as MAIT and iNKT could partly confound zero-insertion analyses, though diverse VJ usage argued against this for most clonotypes. Because the same donors could not be followed over many years, the conclusions depended on cross-sectional statistical analysis.

Every donor was a healthy Caucasian. This receptor was taken from a newborn girl in good health. Source material: cord blood.

The DNA sequence is given as TGTGCCAGCCAAGGGAACAGACGAGAGACCCAGTACTTC. The translation is CASQGNRRETQYF. The chain uses TRBV6-1 and TRBJ2-5; the D gene is unclear. V drops 8 bases and J drops 4 bases, leaving 14 bases in between. The CDR3 holds 13 amino acids from the cysteine to the phenylalanine. Only the CDR3 DNA is retained, 39 bases long and in frame from the first base. The germline V gene gives CDR1 as MNHNS and CDR2 as SASEGT.